Following are 3 T cell receptor beta chains from one sample sequenced in a study of lymphopenia after photon versus proton radiotherapy. This table comes from immunoSEQ multiplex PCR, and its TCRdb copy is limited to in-frame clones, with some not included. The repertoire holds about 26,000 clones, roughly 80% seen once, with 3% to 4.5% in the top ten. The input for sequencing was peripheral blood, taken from a patient treated with photon-based radiotherapy. The origin of the receptors is a woman aged 45 to 65 with pancreatic cancer.

V gene TRBV7-7 combines with J gene TRBJ2-1, with TRBD2 matching over 11 bases. From germline, CDR1 is SSHAT and CDR2 FNYEAQ (reference sequence). The V and J ends lost 5 bases and 9 bases, in that order; junction bases with no gene match: 6. CDR3 length: 14 residues. The CDR3 is CASSALAGGGEQFF. As DNA, the CDR3 is TGTGCCAGCAGCGCATTAGCGGGAGGGGGTGAGCAGTTCTTC.

The chain combines TRBV18 with TRBJ1-2, with TRBD1 matching 8 bases. The CDR3 is 16 residues long. The J segment lost 2 bases and the V segment lost 3 bases, leaving 8 bases of the junction unmatched. Per the germline V gene, CDR1 is KGHSH and CDR2 is LQKENI. CDR3: CASSPYGQGLNYGYTF. The CDR3, as DNA: TGTGCCAGCTCACCCTATGGACAGGGCCTAAACTATGGCTACACCTTC.

The chain has TRBV4-3 and TRBJ1-1, with unresolved D. This CDR3 has 13 amino acids. Trimming stripped 4 bases from V and 1 base from J, with 7 bases between. The germline V gene has CDR1 LGHNA and CDR2 YSLEER. The CDR3 protein is CASSRAANTEAFF. The CDR3 DNA reads TGCGCCAGCAGCCGGGCCGCGAACACTGAAGCTTTCTTT.